Shown below are 23 T cell receptor beta chains from a single sample sequenced in a study of blood T cell repertoires in COVID-19. Clones were sequenced by immunoSEQ multiplex PCR, and TCRdb holds only the in-frame ones, with some missing. The sample contains about 170,000 clones, roughly 84% of which appear only once. Sequencing was carried out using peripheral blood. Receptor source: a man aged 60-69 years who had recovered from COVID-19.

V gene TRBV5-6 combines with J gene TRBJ1-6; the D is unclear. V dropped 6 bases and J dropped 4 bases, with 17 bases sitting between them. CDR3 size: 16 residues. Germline V gene lookup returns CDR1 SGHDT and CDR2 YYEEEE. The CDR3 DNA reads as TGTGCCAGCACCCTGGGAGTGAGTGCTTATAATTCACCCCTCCACTTT. Translation: CASTLGVSAYNSPLHF. Full variable domain (remainder filled in from reference TRBV5-6 and TRBJ1-6): DAGVTQSPTHLIKTRGQQVTLRCSPKSGHDTVSWYQQALGQGPQFIFQYYEEEERQRGNFPDRFSGHQFPNYSSELNVNALLLGDSALYLCASTLGVSAYNSPLHFGNGTRLTVT.

The CDR3 region is CASSLAGGRSPLHF. The CDR3 DNA reads TGTGCCAGCAGCTTAGCGGGCGGGCGTTCACCCCTCCACTTT. The chain is built from TRBV7-2 and TRBJ1-6; D ambiguous. The CDR3 spans 14 residues. CDR1 SGHTA and CDR2 FQGNSA come from the germline V gene. V lost 0 bases, J lost 9 bases, and 9 bases lay in between. The full variable domain, rest sourced from reference TRBV7-2 and TRBJ1-6, is GAGVSQSPSNKVTEKGKDVELRCDPISGHTALYWYRQSLGQGLEFLIYFQGNSAPDKSGLPSDRFSAERTGGSVSTLTIQRTQQEDSAVYLCASSLAGGRSPLHFGNGTRLTVT.

V is TRBV3-1 (or the pseudogene TRBV3-2) and J is TRBJ1-5, with 9 bases lining up with TRBD1. The CDR3 consists of 16 residues. Germline loops: CDR1 LGHDT, CDR2 YNNKEL (reference sequence). V gave up 3 bases and J gave up 3 bases; unmatched junction bases: 6. CDR3 coding DNA: TGTGCCAGCAGCCATGGGACAGGGTTAAACAATCAGCCCCAGCATTTT. Its protein product is CASSHGTGLNNQPQHF.

The chain couples TRBV7-9 to TRBJ1-2, with D unresolved. In germline, CDR1 is SEHNR, CDR2 FQNEAQ (reference sequence). This CDR3 has 12 amino acids. The V gene lost 1 base and the J gene lost 7 bases, with 7 bases spanning the gap. The CDR3 DNA reads as TGTGCCAGCAGCTTAGATTGGGCTGGCTACACCTTC. It yields the protein CASSLDWAGYTF. The variable domain in full, with the rest retrieved from reference TRBV7-9 and TRBJ1-2, is DTGVSQNPRHKITKRGQNVTFRCDPISEHNRLYWYRQTLGQGPEFLTYFQNEAQLEKSRLLSDRFSAERPKGSFSTLEIQRTEQGDSAMYLCASSLDWAGYTFGSGTRLTVV.

The V and J genes are TRBV19 and TRBJ2-2; 12 positions match TRBD2. This CDR3 has 18 amino acids. The J segment lost 0 bases and the V segment lost 2 bases, leaving 4 bases of the junction unmatched. CDR1 LNHDA and CDR2 SQIVND come from the germline V gene (reference sequence). Here the CDR3 reads CASSIRLAGGANTGELFF. CDR3 DNA sequence: TGTGCCAGTAGTATACGGCTAGCGGGGGGGGCGAACACCGGGGAGCTGTTTTTT. Together with reference TRBV19 and TRBJ2-2, the CDR3 gives the full variable domain: DGGITQSPKYLFRKEGQNVTLSCEQNLNHDAMYWYRQDPGQGLRLIYYSQIVNDFQKGDIAEGYSVSREKKESFPLTVTSAQKNPTAFYLCASSIRLAGGANTGELFFGEGSRLTVL.

The V gene is TRBV24-1, the J gene TRBJ1-2; no clear D. Germline CDR1 reads KGHDR; CDR2 reads SFDVKD. This CDR3 contains 12 residues. Trimming removed 4 bases at V and 1 base at J, with 3 bases between. The CDR3: CATSDNNYGYTF. The CDR3 nucleotides read TGTGCCACCAGTGACAATAACTATGGCTACACCTTC.

This chain connects TRBV5-5 to TRBJ1-2; a weak D match, TRBD1 (5 bases). Trimming stripped 4 bases from V and 5 bases from J, with 12 bases between. The CDR3 runs 13 residues. Per germline, CDR1 SGHKS and CDR2 YYEKEE (reference sequence). The CDR3 DNA is TGTGCCAGCAGCCGGGGGGATTCATATGGCTACACCTTC. As protein: CASSRGDSYGYTF.

The J gene is TRBJ1-6, the V gene TRBV6-4, with D possibly being TRBD1 (5 bases). This CDR3 has 13 amino acids. Germline V gene sequence: CDR1 MRHNA, CDR2 SNTAGT. With 4 bases removed from V and 11 bases from J, the gap between germline ends came to 12 bases. The DNA of the CDR3 is TGTGCCAGCAGTGCCCCGGGGGGGACACCCCTCCACTTT. Translated: CASSAPGGTPLHF.

The chain uses TRBV6-5 and TRBJ2-3; 9 bases line up with TRBD2. The trim removed 7 bases at V and 6 bases at J, leaving 11 bases unmatched. CDR3 size: 15 residues. Germline values: CDR1 MNHEY, CDR2 SVGAGI. The CDR3 loop reads CASTPRVTSGDTQYF. DNA of the CDR3: TGTGCCAGCACCCCACGCGTAACTAGCGGGGATACGCAGTATTTT.

This chain links TRBV5-4 with TRBJ2-7; tentative D call: TRBD1 (5 bases). The CDR3 runs 14 residues. The germline V gene encodes CDR1 SGHNT and CDR2 YYREEE (reference sequence). Trimming took 2 bases from V and 6 from J, leaving 15 bases between them. The CDR3: CASSFSGPPGEQYF. CDR3 coding DNA: TGTGCCAGCAGCTTTTCAGGGCCCCCCGGCGAGCAGTACTTC.

The rearrangement uses TRBV6-2 or TRBV6-3 and TRBJ2-4, with D tentatively TRBD2 (5 bases). This CDR3 region has 17 residues. Germline V gene data show CDR1 as MNHEY and CDR2 as SVGEGT. V was cut by 2 bases and J by 0 bases, with 14 bases left in between. The CDR3 here is CASSYREDRLAKNIQYF. The CDR3 bases are TGTGCCAGCAGTTACCGGGAAGATAGGCTAGCCAAAAACATTCAGTACTTC.

The chain combines TRBV4-2 with TRBJ1-2; no definite D call. CDR1 is LGHNA and CDR2 is YNFKEQ in the germline V gene. V gave up 0 bases and J gave up 4 bases, with 6 bases separating them. This CDR3 is built from 13 residues. The CDR3 DNA sequence: TGTGCCAGCAGCCAAGAGGAGATCTATGGCTACACCTTC. Translating gives CASSQEEIYGYTF.

The DNA of the CDR3 is TGTGCCAGCAGTCGAAGACAGGGAATAGCCCCCATGAACTATGGCTACACCTTC. It is translated as CASSRRQGIAPMNYGYTF. The chain links TRBV7-2 to TRBJ1-2, with 7 bases matching TRBD1. V lost 6 bases, J lost 2 bases, and 18 bases stayed unmatched. In germline, CDR1 is SGHTA, CDR2 FQGNSA. This CDR3 is built from 18 residues.

The chain couples TRBV11-3 to TRBJ2-1, with 10 bases matching TRBD2. Losses at the gene ends were 5 bases for V and 7 bases for J; bases not matched to a gene: 8. This CDR3 has 15 residues. Germline assignment: CDR1 SGHNT and CDR2 YENEEA. For the CDR3, the DNA is TGTGCCAGCAGCCTCAGCGGGGGGGCGGGAAATGAGCAGTTCTTC. It translates to CASSLSGGAGNEQFF.

The V and J genes are TRBV18 and TRBJ2-7, with D tentatively TRBD1 (5 bases). The CDR3 consists of 13 residues. CDR1 is KGHSH, CDR2 LQKENI, per germline. Trimming shortened V by 1 base and J by 3 bases, and 7 bases separated the two germline ends. The CDR3 DNA sequence: TGTGCCAGCTCACCACAAGACAGCTACGAGCAGTACTTC. Translation gives CASSPQDSYEQYF.

This chain connects TRBV18 to TRBJ1-1; D is perhaps TRBD1 (5 bases). Germline-derived CDR1 and CDR2 are KGHSH and LQKENI. This CDR3 is built from 16 residues. V dropped 3 bases and J dropped 7 bases, with 21 bases sitting between them. The chain's CDR3 is CASSPTMGGTSLEAFF. CDR3 coding DNA: TGTGCCAGCTCACCTACCATGGGAGGGACGAGCCTTGAAGCTTTCTTT.

The J gene is TRBJ2-7, the V gene TRBV6-5; TRBD1 aligns across 7 bases. This CDR3 contains 15 residues. In germline, CDR1 is MNHEY, CDR2 SVGAGI. J was trimmed by 2 bases and V by 8 bases; bases with no gene match: 12. The CDR3 coding sequence is TGTGCCAGCTCCCGTGGTGGCAGGGGGACCTACGAGCAGTACTTC. Translating it yields CASSRGGRGTYEQYF.

The rearrangement joins TRBV3-1 (or the pseudogene TRBV3-2) to TRBJ2-7; 10 bases are a match to TRBD2. The CDR3 totals 14 residues. Germline assignment: CDR1 LGHDT and CDR2 YNNKEL (reference sequence). V trimming: 3 bases; J trimming: 3 bases; junction bases outside the gene matches: 2. The CDR3 here is CASSQASGGYEQYF. The CDR3 DNA reads TGTGCCAGCAGCCAGGCTAGCGGGGGCTACGAGCAGTACTTC.

V gene TRBV11-2 combines with J gene TRBJ2-3; D remains ambiguous. The germline V gene encodes CDR1 SGHAT and CDR2 FQNNGV. Trimming stripped 5 bases from V and 2 bases from J, with 20 bases between. The CDR3 is made up of 17 amino acids. In nucleotides, the CDR3 is TGTGCCAGCAGCCCAGTCCCATCTAGAACTTCCACAGATACGCAGTATTTT. Translated: CASSPVPSRTSTDTQYF.

The V gene is TRBV7-2, the J gene TRBJ2-7; TRBD2 might be the D (6 bases). The CDR3 extends over 16 amino acids. Between the trimmed V and J ends, which lost 2 bases and 3 bases, there was a span of 17 bases. Per the germline V gene, CDR1 is SGHTA and CDR2 is FQGNSA. CDR3 region: CASSLKASGGFYEQYF. The CDR3 DNA sequence: TGTGCCAGCAGCTTAAAGGCTTCCGGGGGATTCTACGAGCAGTACTTC.

This chain uses TRBV10-3 with TRBJ2-3; D might be TRBD1 (6 bases). CDR1 is ENHRY, CDR2 SYGVKD, per germline. Trimming took 6 bases from V and 0 from J, leaving 13 bases between them. The CDR3 extends over 15 amino acids. This CDR3 reads CAIRSDRPSTDTQYF. The CDR3 nucleotides read TGTGCCATCAGAAGCGACAGGCCTAGCACAGATACGCAGTATTTT.

This clone occurred a few times. J is TRBJ2-6 and V is TRBV7-8, with TRBD1 identical over 7 bases. V was clipped by 0 bases and J by 3 bases; unmatched bases: 2. The CDR3 covers 16 residues. Germline V gene lookup returns CDR1 SGHVS and CDR2 FQNEAQ. CDR3 sequence reads: CASSLARGIGANVLTF. Here the CDR3 DNA reads TGTGCCAGCAGCTTAGCCAGGGGGATTGGGGCCAACGTCCTGACTTTC.

V is TRBV5-8 and J is TRBJ1-5, with 7 bases matching TRBD1. This CDR3 contains 16 residues. Germline lookup yields CDR1 SGHTS and CDR2 YDEGEE. V lost 5 bases, J lost 0 bases, and 8 bases stayed unmatched. The chain's CDR3 is CASRTGQDNSNQPQHF. The CDR3 coding sequence is TGTGCCAGCAGGACAGGACAGGACAATAGCAATCAGCCCCAGCATTTT. Full variable domain (rest looked up from reference TRBV5-8 and TRBJ1-5): EAGVTQSPTHLIKTRGQQATLRCSPISGHTSVYWYQQALGLGLQFLLWYDEGEERNRGNFPPRFSGRQFPNYSSELNVNALELEDSALYLCASRTGQDNSNQPQHFGDGTRLSIL.